This T cell receptor beta chain was identified in a study of neoadjuvant anti-PD-1 for oral cavity cancer. Time point reported: after neoadjuvant nivolumab, at surgical resection. This CDR3 is built from 15 residues. With 4 bases removed from V and 9 bases from J, the gap between germline ends came to 17 bases. The V gene's germline CDR1 is SGHRS and CDR2 YFSETQ. The data were produced by immunoSEQ multiplex PCR, yet TCRdb's version contains in-frame clones alone and is incomplete. This table has over 60,000 clones, roughly nine tenths appearing once. This specimen was PBMCs, taken after nivolumab (anti-PD-1) treatment. This sequence was found in a person aged 40 to 85 with oral cavity squamous cell carcinoma. V is TRBV5-1 and J is TRBJ1-6, with D possibly being TRBD1 (5 bases). In DNA form, the CDR3 reads TGCGCCAGCAGCATCGGGGCAATTTTAGGTTCACCCCTCCACTTT. Residues: CASSIGAILGSPLHF. The full variable domain, rest sourced from reference TRBV5-1 and TRBJ1-6, is KAGVTQTPRYLIKTRGQQVTLSCSPISGHRSVSWYQQTPGQGLQFLFEYFSETQRNKGNFPGRFSGRQFSNSRSEMNVSTLELGDSALYLCASSIGAILGSPLHFGNGTRLTVT.